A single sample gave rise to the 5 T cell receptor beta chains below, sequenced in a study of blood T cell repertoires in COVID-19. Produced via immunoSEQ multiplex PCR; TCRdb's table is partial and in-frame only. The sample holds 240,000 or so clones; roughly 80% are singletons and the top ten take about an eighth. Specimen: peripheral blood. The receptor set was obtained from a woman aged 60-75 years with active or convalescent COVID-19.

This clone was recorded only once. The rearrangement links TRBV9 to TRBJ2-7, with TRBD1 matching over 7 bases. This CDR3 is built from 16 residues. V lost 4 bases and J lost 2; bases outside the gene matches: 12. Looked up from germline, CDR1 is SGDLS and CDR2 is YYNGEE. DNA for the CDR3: TGTGCCAGCAGCCCTTCGACAGGGTGGACCCCCTACGAGCAGTACTTC. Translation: CASSPSTGWTPYEQYF. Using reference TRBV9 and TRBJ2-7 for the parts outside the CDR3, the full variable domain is DSGVTQTPKHLITATGQRVTLRCSPRSGDLSVYWYQQSLDQGLQFLIQYYNGEERAKGNILERFSAQQFPDLHSELNLSSLELGDSALYFCASSPSTGWTPYEQYFGPGTRLTVT.

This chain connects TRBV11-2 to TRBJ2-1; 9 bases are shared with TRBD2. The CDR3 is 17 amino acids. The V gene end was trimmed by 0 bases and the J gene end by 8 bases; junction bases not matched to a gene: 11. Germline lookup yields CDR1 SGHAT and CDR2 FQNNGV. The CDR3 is CASSLEVRGGGAHEQFF. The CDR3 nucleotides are TGTGCCAGCAGCTTAGAGGTCCGTGGCGGGGGGGCGCATGAGCAGTTCTTC.

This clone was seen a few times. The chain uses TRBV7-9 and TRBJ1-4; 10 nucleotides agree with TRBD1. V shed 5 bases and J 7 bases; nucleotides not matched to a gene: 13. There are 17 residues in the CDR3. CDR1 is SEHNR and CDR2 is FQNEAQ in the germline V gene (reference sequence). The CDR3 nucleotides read TGTGCCAGCAGCATCGACAGGGGGCTCGAAGGTAGTGAAAAACTGTTTTTT. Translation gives CASSIDRGLEGSEKLFF. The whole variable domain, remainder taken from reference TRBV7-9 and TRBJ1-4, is DTGVSQNPRHKITKRGQNVTFRCDPISEHNRLYWYRQTLGQGPEFLTYFQNEAQLEKSRLLSDRFSAERPKGSFSTLEIQRTEQGDSAMYLCASSIDRGLEGSEKLFFGSGTQLSVL.

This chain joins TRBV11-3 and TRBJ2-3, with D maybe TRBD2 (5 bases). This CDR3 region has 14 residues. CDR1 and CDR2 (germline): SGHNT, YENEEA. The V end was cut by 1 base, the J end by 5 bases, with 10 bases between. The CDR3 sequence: CASSLGGHGDTQYF. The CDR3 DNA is TGTGCCAGCAGCTTAGGAGGGCATGGAGATACGCAGTATTTT.

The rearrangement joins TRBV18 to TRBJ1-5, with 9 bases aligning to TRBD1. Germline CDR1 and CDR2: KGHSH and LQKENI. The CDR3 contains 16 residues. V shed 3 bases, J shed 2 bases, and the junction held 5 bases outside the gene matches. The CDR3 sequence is CASSPGQGPGNQPQHF. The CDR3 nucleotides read TGTGCCAGCTCACCCGGACAGGGGCCGGGCAATCAGCCCCAGCATTTT. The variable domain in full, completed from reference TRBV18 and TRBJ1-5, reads NAGVMQNPRHLVRRRGQEARLRCSPMKGHSHVYWYRQLPEEGLKFMVYLQKENIIDESGMPKERFSAEFPKEGPSILRIQQVVRGDSAAYFCASSPGQGPGNQPQHFGDGTRLSIL.